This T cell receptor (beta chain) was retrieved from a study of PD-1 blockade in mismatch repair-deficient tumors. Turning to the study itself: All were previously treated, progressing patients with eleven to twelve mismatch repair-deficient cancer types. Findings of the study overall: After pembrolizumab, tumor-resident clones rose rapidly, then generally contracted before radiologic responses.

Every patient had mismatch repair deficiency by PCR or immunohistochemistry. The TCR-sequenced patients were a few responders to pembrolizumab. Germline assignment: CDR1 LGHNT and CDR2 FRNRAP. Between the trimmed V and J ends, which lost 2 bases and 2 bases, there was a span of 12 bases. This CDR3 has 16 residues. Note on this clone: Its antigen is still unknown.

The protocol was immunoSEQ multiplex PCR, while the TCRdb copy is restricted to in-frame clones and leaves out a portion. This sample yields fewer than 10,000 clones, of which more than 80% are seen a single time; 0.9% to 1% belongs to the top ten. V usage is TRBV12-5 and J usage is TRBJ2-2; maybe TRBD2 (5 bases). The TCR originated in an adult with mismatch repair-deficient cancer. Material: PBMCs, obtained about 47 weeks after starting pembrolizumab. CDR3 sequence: CASGLSTGINTGELFF. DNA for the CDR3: TGTGCTAGTGGTTTGTCAACCGGGATAAACACCGGGGAGCTGTTTTTT.